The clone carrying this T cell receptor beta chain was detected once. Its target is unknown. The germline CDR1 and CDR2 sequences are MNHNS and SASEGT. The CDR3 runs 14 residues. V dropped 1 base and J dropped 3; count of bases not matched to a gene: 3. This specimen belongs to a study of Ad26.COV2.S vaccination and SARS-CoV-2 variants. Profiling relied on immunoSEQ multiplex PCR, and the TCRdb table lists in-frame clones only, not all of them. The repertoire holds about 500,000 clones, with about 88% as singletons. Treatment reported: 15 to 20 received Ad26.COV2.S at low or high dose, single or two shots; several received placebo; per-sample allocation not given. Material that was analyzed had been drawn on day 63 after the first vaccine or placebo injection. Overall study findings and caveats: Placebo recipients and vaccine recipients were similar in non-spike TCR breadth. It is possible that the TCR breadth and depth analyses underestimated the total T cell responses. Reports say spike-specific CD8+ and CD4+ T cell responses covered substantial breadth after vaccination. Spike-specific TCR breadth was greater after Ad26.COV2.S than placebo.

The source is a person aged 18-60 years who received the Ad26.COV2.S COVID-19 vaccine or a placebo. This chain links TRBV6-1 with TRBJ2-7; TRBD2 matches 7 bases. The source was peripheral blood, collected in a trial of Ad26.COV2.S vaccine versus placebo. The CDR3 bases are TGTGCCAGCAGTGAAGGGGGGGGAAACTACGAGCAGTACTTC. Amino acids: CASSEGGGNYEQYF.